This T cell receptor (beta chain) was recovered during a study of blood T cells in healthy people across ages. Study at large: About one barcoded beta molecule per two T cells was the capture yield of template switching.

This clonotype showed up just a few times. The antigen remains undetermined. CDR3 size: 13 residues. Germline V lookup: CDR1 MNHEY, CDR2 SVGEGT. Deletions cut 6 bases from V and 7 bases from J, with 13 bases between. Findings and limits, study-wide: There was no known CMV status for donors, so expanded clonotype changes were possibly confounded. Researchers said unsorted PBMCs prevented a conclusive naive versus antigen-experienced comparison.

For the second PCR, which ran for 7 to 11 cycles, a sample-barcoded 5' primer and a J-beta primer mix were used. A 12-random-nucleotide template-switch adaptor tagged each cDNA molecule. MiXCR, run by TCRdb on the 5' RACE reads, gives a single entry per CDR3 protein. The sample carries more than 800,000 distinct CDR3 sequences, more than 35% recorded once. This receptor was taken from a woman aged 55-75 years in good health. The sequenced sample consisted of blood. The chain recombines TRBV6-2 or TRBV6-3 with TRBJ1-5; D might be TRBD1 (6 bases). The CDR3 reads CASRTGGLQPQHF. In DNA form, the CDR3 reads TGTGCCAGCAGGACGGGGGGCCTACAGCCCCAGCATTTT.